The entry that follows covers one T cell receptor (beta chain) sequence. Mouse gene names apply. From the germline J gene comes the end of the CDR3, since the read stops 1 residue before it. The CDR3 sequence is 12 residues long. V lost 5 bases and J lost 5; bases outside the gene matches: 0. Looked up from germline, CDR1 is FNHDT and CDR2 is SITEND (reference sequence). The sample's time point: mouse harvest day 14 after allogeneic transplant. Each mouse received 10^7 T-cell-depleted marrow cells plus 10^6 splenic CD5+ T cells by tail vein. The assay was immunoSEQ multiplex PCR, and TCRdb's table has in-frame clones only and misses some. The table records some 9,300 clones, roughly a third of them present only once. This specimen comes from a study of tissue T cells after allogeneic stem cell transplantation.

This TCR was sampled from a female BALB/c mouse given C57BL/6 T cells with graft-versus-host disease after an allogeneic hematopoietic cell transplant. Sequences were obtained from skin. The chain couples TRBV19 to TRBJ2-7; TRBD2 agrees at 11 bases. CDR3 loop: CASRDWGDEQYF. CDR3 DNA, as far as it was read: TGTGCCAGCAGGGACTGGGGGGATGAACAGTAC. The variable domain in full, completed from reference TRBV19 and TRBJ2-7, reads GGIITQTPKFLIGQEGQKLTLKCQQNFNHDTMYWYRQDSGKGLRLIYYSITENDLQKGDLSEGYDASREKKSSFSLTVTSAQKNEMAVFLCASRDWGDEQYFGPGTRLTVL.